This is a list of T cell receptor beta chains from one sample in a study of breast tumors, draining lymph nodes, adjacent tissues. One entry per CDR3 protein results from TCRdb running MiXCR on the multiplex PCR reads. The sample holds 180,000 or so distinct CDR3 sequences, around 29% seen once. Sequencing used axillary lymph node tissue. These TCRs come from a female donor with breast cancer. Some clones in this sample may be carry-over from other donors' samples. Each CDR3 is given with its conserved first and last residue. D genes are given only for firm matches. Some rows mark clone size as missing; the rest say once, few, many or name a class of expanded clone.

D gene: TRBD2
clone size: many
J gene: TRBJ2-7
V gene: TRBV11-2
CDR3 DNA: TGTGCCAGCAGCTTACCCGCGGGACTAGCGTCCTACGAGCAGTACTTC
CDR3 protein: CASSLPAGLASYEQYF

D gene: -
clone size: many
J gene: TRBJ1-2
V gene: TRBV7-3
CDR3 DNA: TGTGCCAGCAGCCCCGGAGGGTCCGGCGATGGCTACACCTTC
CDR3 protein: CASSPGGSGDGYTF

D gene: -
clone size: once
J gene: TRBJ2-6
V gene: TRBV6-5
CDR3 DNA: TGTGCCAGCAGTCACTCGGGCTTGGGGGCCAACGTCCTGACTTTC
CDR3 protein: CASSHSGLGANVLTF

D gene: -
clone size: many
J gene: TRBJ2-5
V gene: TRBV5-1
CDR3 DNA: TGCGCCAGCAGCACAGACGGAGACCCGAGGGCCCAGTACTTC
CDR3 protein: CASSTDGDPRAQYF

D gene: TRBD2
clone size: many
J gene: TRBJ2-1
V gene: TRBV10-3
CDR3 DNA: TGTGCCATCAGTGAGCGCGGACTAGCGGGCTCCTACAATGAGCAGTTCTTC
CDR3 protein: CAISERGLAGSYNEQFF

D gene: -
clone size: -
J gene: TRBJ1-6
V gene: TRBV24-1
CDR3 DNA: TGTGCCACCAGTGATTCTAGCGGGGTTGCAGGGACGTCTTCACCCCTCCACTTT
CDR3 protein: CATSDSSGVAGTSSPLHF

D gene: TRBD1
clone size: -
J gene: TRBJ2-7
V gene: TRBV13
CDR3 DNA: TGTGCCAGCAGCCCGCGACAGGGGAGCTCCTACGAGCAGTACTTC
CDR3 protein: CASSPRQGSSYEQYF

D gene: TRBD1
clone size: many
J gene: TRBJ2-1
V gene: TRBV20-1
CDR3 DNA: TGCAGTGCTAGCGCACGGGACAGGGGGTTTGATGAGCAGTTCTTC
CDR3 protein: CSASARDRGFDEQFF

D gene: TRBD2
clone size: -
J gene: TRBJ2-7
V gene: TRBV2
CDR3 DNA: TGTGCCAGCAGCCCGGGGACTAGCGGGAAGTACGAGCAGTACTTC
CDR3 protein: CASSPGTSGKYEQYF

D gene: -
clone size: many
J gene: TRBJ2-4
V gene: TRBV20-1
CDR3 DNA: TGCAGTGCTGACCCAGGGTCCAAAAACATTCAGTACTTC
CDR3 protein: CSADPGSKNIQYF

D gene: -
clone size: once
J gene: TRBJ2-4
V gene: TRBV11-3
CDR3 DNA: TGTGCCAGCAGTTACGTTGGGCGAGAGTTGGCCAAAAACATTCAGTACTTC
CDR3 protein: CASSYVGRELAKNIQYF

D gene: -
clone size: many
J gene: TRBJ1-4
V gene: TRBV6-1
CDR3 DNA: TGTGCCAGCAGTGAATTTGAGGGGGGAAATGAAAAACTGTTTTTT
CDR3 protein: CASSEFEGGNEKLFF

D gene: TRBD1
clone size: -
J gene: TRBJ2-1
V gene: TRBV29-1
CDR3 DNA: TGCAGCGTTGAGATATGGGACAGCAGCCTCAATGAGCAGTTCTTC
CDR3 protein: CSVEIWDSSLNEQFF

D gene: -
clone size: many
J gene: TRBJ1-6
V gene: TRBV5-5
CDR3 DNA: TGTGCCAGCAGTCCCTTGACAGGTCCGGATTCACCCCTCCACTTT
CDR3 protein: CASSPLTGPDSPLHF

D gene: TRBD1
clone size: many
J gene: TRBJ2-5
V gene: TRBV18
CDR3 DNA: TGTGCCAGCTCACCGGGACAGGGTGGGGAGACCCAGTACTTC
CDR3 protein: CASSPGQGGETQYF

D gene: -
clone size: -
J gene: TRBJ1-1
V gene: TRBV19
CDR3 DNA: TGTGCCAGTAGTGCAGACAGTACCACTGAAGCTTTCTTT
CDR3 protein: CASSADSTTEAFF

D gene: TRBD2
clone size: many
J gene: TRBJ2-7
V gene: TRBV28
CDR3 DNA: TGTGCCAGCAGTTCTCCTAGCGGGTCCGCCTACGAGCAGTACTTC
CDR3 protein: CASSSPSGSAYEQYF

D gene: -
clone size: many
J gene: TRBJ2-5
V gene: TRBV10-3
CDR3 DNA: TGTGCCATCAGTGATTCAGGGGCGGAGACCCAGTACTTC
CDR3 protein: CAISDSGAETQYF

D gene: -
clone size: many
J gene: TRBJ1-5
V gene: TRBV4-1
CDR3 DNA: TGCGCCAGCAGCCACCCTAATCAGCCCCAGCATTTT
CDR3 protein: CASSHPNQPQHF

D gene: TRBD2
clone size: -
J gene: TRBJ2-6
V gene: TRBV5-1
CDR3 DNA: TGCGCCAGCAGCCGAGCGGGAGGGACCCACGGGGGGGCCAACGTCCTGACTTTC
CDR3 protein: CASSRAGGTHGGANVLTF

D gene: -
clone size: once
J gene: TRBJ1-6
V gene: TRBV7-2
CDR3 DNA: TGTGCCAGCACCTCGACAGGTGGCGATTCACCCCTCCACTTT
CDR3 protein: CASTSTGGDSPLHF

D gene: TRBD2
clone size: many
J gene: TRBJ2-1
V gene: TRBV6-5
CDR3 DNA: TGTGCCAGCACTTCTGGCGGGGGAGATGAGCAGTTCTTC
CDR3 protein: CASTSGGGDEQFF

D gene: TRBD1
clone size: many
J gene: TRBJ2-7
V gene: TRBV2
CDR3 DNA: TGTGCCAGCAGGACGGACAGGGGCGACGAGCAGTACTTC
CDR3 protein: CASRTDRGDEQYF

D gene: -
clone size: many
J gene: TRBJ2-7
V gene: TRBV7-2
CDR3 DNA: TGTGCCAGCACCAAGGAGGGGTCAGACTACGAGCAGTACTTC
CDR3 protein: CASTKEGSDYEQYF

D gene: -
clone size: few
J gene: TRBJ2-7
V gene: TRBV6-2/TRBV6-3
CDR3 DNA: TGTGCCAGCAGTTACTCGACTGGGGGGCTTGGTGGCTACGAGCAGTACTTC
CDR3 protein: CASSYSTGGLGGYEQYF

D gene: TRBD2
clone size: few
J gene: TRBJ2-7
V gene: TRBV28
CDR3 DNA: TGTGCCAGCAGTTTAGCTGGGACTAGCGGCGCCTACGAGCAGTACTTC
CDR3 protein: CASSLAGTSGAYEQYF

D gene: TRBD2
clone size: many
J gene: TRBJ2-7
V gene: TRBV9
CDR3 DNA: TGTGCCAGCAGCGCGGGACTAGCGTGGAGCGAGCAGTACTTC
CDR3 protein: CASSAGLAWSEQYF

D gene: -
clone size: -
J gene: TRBJ1-3
V gene: TRBV10-2
CDR3 DNA: TGCGCCAGCAGTGAGTCGCCAGGGAATAGCATATATTTT
CDR3 protein: CASSESPGNSIYF

D gene: TRBD1
clone size: -
J gene: TRBJ2-1
V gene: TRBV5-1
CDR3 DNA: TGCGCCAGCAGCGCGACCAGGACAGGGGTCGATGAGCAGTTCTTC
CDR3 protein: CASSATRTGVDEQFF

D gene: -
clone size: many
J gene: TRBJ2-2
V gene: TRBV2
CDR3 DNA: TGTGCCAGCAGGAGGGGGAGCACCAACACCGGGGAGCTGTTTTTT
CDR3 protein: CASRRGSTNTGELFF

D gene: -
clone size: many
J gene: TRBJ1-5
V gene: TRBV19
CDR3 DNA: TGTGCCAGTAGAGGAGGGTTTCAGCCCCAGCATTTT
CDR3 protein: CASRGGFQPQHF

D gene: -
clone size: -
J gene: TRBJ1-4
V gene: TRBV7-9
CDR3 DNA: TGTGCCAGCAGCCAAGAACCTAGCGGGGCTAATGAAAAACTGTTTTTT
CDR3 protein: CASSQEPSGANEKLFF

D gene: -
clone size: -
J gene: TRBJ1-6
V gene: TRBV19
CDR3 DNA: TGTGCCAGTAGTCTCGTGGCCGGGGAGGGTTCACCCCTCCACTTT
CDR3 protein: CASSLVAGEGSPLHF

D gene: TRBD1
clone size: -
J gene: TRBJ2-1
V gene: TRBV28
CDR3 DNA: TGTGCCCATACCCGGGCGGGACAGGGACACAATGAGCAGTTCTTC
CDR3 protein: CAHTRAGQGHNEQFF

D gene: TRBD1
clone size: -
J gene: TRBJ2-2
V gene: TRBV9
CDR3 DNA: TGTGCCAGCAGCGTGGGGCAGGGGGCCAGCGGGGAGCTGTTTTTT
CDR3 protein: CASSVGQGASGELFF

D gene: -
clone size: many
J gene: TRBJ1-5
V gene: TRBV11-2
CDR3 DNA: TGTGCCAGCAGCTCCCTCGGGGAGCCCCAGCATTTT
CDR3 protein: CASSSLGEPQHF

D gene: -
clone size: many
J gene: TRBJ2-2
V gene: TRBV19
CDR3 DNA: TGTGCCAGTAGAGTAGGGACCGACTCCGGGGAGCTGTTTTTT
CDR3 protein: CASRVGTDSGELFF

D gene: -
clone size: few
J gene: TRBJ1-1
V gene: TRBV6-6
CDR3 DNA: TGTGCCAGCATGAGGGGTGAAAACACTGAAGCTTTCTTT
CDR3 protein: CASMRGENTEAFF

D gene: -
clone size: many
J gene: TRBJ2-3
V gene: TRBV20-1
CDR3 DNA: TGCAGTGCTTCCCCGGGGGTCGTAGATACGCAGTATTTT
CDR3 protein: CSASPGVVDTQYF

D gene: -
clone size: many
J gene: TRBJ1-4
V gene: TRBV6-5
CDR3 DNA: TGTGCCAGCAGTTACGACTCGGCAACTAATGAAAAACTGTTTTTT
CDR3 protein: CASSYDSATNEKLFF

D gene: -
clone size: -
J gene: TRBJ1-3
V gene: TRBV12-3/TRBV12-4
CDR3 DNA: TGTGCCAGCAGTTTGGGGTGGACTGGAAACACCATATATTTT
CDR3 protein: CASSLGWTGNTIYF

D gene: TRBD1
clone size: many
J gene: TRBJ1-4
V gene: TRBV9
CDR3 DNA: TGTGCCAGCAGCAGGACAGGGCCTAATGAAAAACTGTTTTTT
CDR3 protein: CASSRTGPNEKLFF

D gene: -
clone size: many
J gene: TRBJ1-6
V gene: TRBV30
CDR3 DNA: TGTGCCTGGGCCACCGGAGGGTTTGAGCCCTATAATTCACCCCTCCACTTT
CDR3 protein: CAWATGGFEPYNSPLHF

D gene: -
clone size: many
J gene: TRBJ2-7
V gene: TRBV12-3/TRBV12-4
CDR3 DNA: TGTGCCAGCAGTCTCGGGACAACGAACGAGCAGTACTTC
CDR3 protein: CASSLGTTNEQYF

D gene: TRBD2
clone size: many
J gene: TRBJ2-3
V gene: TRBV2
CDR3 DNA: TGTTCCGGGCGGGGGGCGACAGATACGCAGTATTTT
CDR3 protein: CSGRGATDTQYF

D gene: TRBD2
clone size: -
J gene: TRBJ2-7
V gene: TRBV28
CDR3 DNA: TGTGTCAGCAGTGTCTTCACCGGGAGGGCTTCCTACGAGCAGTACTTC
CDR3 protein: CVSSVFTGRASYEQYF

D gene: TRBD1
clone size: -
J gene: TRBJ1-1
V gene: TRBV11-2
CDR3 DNA: TGTGCCAGCAGTCCAAGGTACAGGGGTGGGACTGAAGCTTTCTTT
CDR3 protein: CASSPRYRGGTEAFF

D gene: -
clone size: many
J gene: TRBJ2-3
V gene: TRBV6-6
CDR3 DNA: TGTGCCAGCAGGTCAGCCGAAGCCACAGATACGCAGTATTTT
CDR3 protein: CASRSAEATDTQYF

D gene: -
clone size: few
J gene: TRBJ1-1
V gene: TRBV5-4
CDR3 DNA: TGTGCCAGCAGCGCCTACACGAACACTGAAGCTTTCTTT
CDR3 protein: CASSAYTNTEAFF

D gene: TRBD1
clone size: -
J gene: TRBJ2-3
V gene: TRBV12-3/TRBV12-4
CDR3 DNA: TGTGCCAGCACCTGGGGACAGGGGGCGGCAGATACGCAGTATTTT
CDR3 protein: CASTWGQGAADTQYF